This TCR beta chain comes out of a study of T cell repertoires in cytomegalovirus infection. On the study more broadly: Used in the study were CMV epitopes, some recently identified and HLA-C-restricted, others well-studied and HLA-B-restricted. Signatures in public TCR beta sequences pointed to both CMV infection and matching HLA type.

Study conclusions and caveats: The ex vivo response showed dominance by HLA-C-restricted CMV-specific TCR beta clonotypes. Cumulated frequencies of public TCR beta families served to identify carriers of CMV plus the relevant HLA.

A single record per CDR3 protein comes from TCRdb applying MiXCR to the reads. The repertoire holds more than 110,000 distinct CDR3 sequences, with around 32% as singletons. This clonotype has ten or more counts. Its antigen is still unknown. V was trimmed by 3 bases and J by 1 base, leaving 16 bases between them. The CDR3 is 17 residues long. CDR1 and CDR2 (germline): SGHTA, FQGNSA. The input for sequencing was CD8+ T cells from cultured PBMCs, taken from culture after CMV antigen stimulation. V gene TRBV7-2 combines with J gene TRBJ2-1; D remains unclear. The clonotype originates from a human donor in good health (CMV status not recorded). Some clones in this sample may be carry-over from other donors' samples. The CDR3 region has the DNA TGTGCCAGCAGCTTGGGATTTGGCGGATCTTCCTACAATGAGCAGTTCTTC. As protein: CASSLGFGGSSYNEQFF.